This TCR beta chain originates from a study of cytomegalovirus exposure and HLA in healthy donors (dated by TCRdb to the late 2010s). With respect to the entire study: According to an earlier analysis of a few hundred of the donors, about 179 million T cells yielded some 110 million unique TCR beta sequences and more than 250 Gb of sequence data. Every discovery cohort repertoire had been produced on one sequencing platform. Roughly five DR-DQ haplotypes were treated as single units for association and clustering because of strong linkage in the cohort. Genome-wide SNP genotypes for about 65% of the 666 donors were used in a later genetic analysis, which treated that subset as a discovery cohort. In the later analysis, no new phenotypic data were used to find candidate immune exposures; instead, reliance was placed on TCR beta sequences and their occurrence across donors. Roughly 300 gigabases of sequencing data and 91 million or so unique TCR sequences made up an early release that covered 500 to 700 HLA-typed donors. In an earlier analysis of 587 of the donors, high-throughput TCR beta sequencing was used to judge whether each TCR beta V gene segment behaved as functional or pseudogenic. Of the roughly 400 genotyped donors, roughly 76% were placed in the genetic ancestry cluster associated with self-reported Caucasian donors. Typing coverage varied by locus: about 629-630 donors for A, B, C, DRB1 and DQB1; roughly 520 for DQA1; more than 600 for DPA1; about 450 for DPB1. High-throughput TCR immunosequencing, statistical association of individual TCRs with disease status, and machine learning were combined to predict cytomegalovirus infection status. Donor age, sex, ethnicity and CMV serostatus were compiled alongside the repertoire data. Across 398 genotyped donors of the cohort, an average of about 240,000 unique TCR beta nucleotide sequences per donor were sequenced, and roughly 18% of those sequences were non-productive. In addition to the first cohort of about 650 subjects, a separate validation cohort of about 120 different subjects was used. The study aimed to test whether cataloging public T cell receptors could reveal signatures of past pathogen exposure. A later analysis re-examined previously published TCR beta repertoires from more than 550 donors and added high-resolution HLA genotyping to investigate patterns of TCR occurrence. The T cell repertoires of 666 subjects were profiled by immunosequencing and related to cytomegalovirus serostatus. Both class I and class II loci were covered by HLA typing, at four-digit resolution.

The library was obtained by the immunoSEQ multiplex PCR assay. For the multiplex PCR, a mixture combining 60 forward primers for TCR Vbeta segments and 13 reverse primers for TCR Jbeta segments was used. Amplification of the CDR3 region of rearranged TCR beta genes was performed with a multiplex PCR assay on genomic DNA. On the Illumina HiSeq System, the amplified TCR beta libraries were sequenced as 87-base-pair reads. Per the original workflow: In a later analysis, some 80 million unique TCR beta chains were counted across the roughly 610 repertoires, and about 9.9 million of these chains were shared by at least two donors. To remove PCR and sequencing errors, raw reads were error-corrected and collapsed into unique sequences using a nearest-neighbor algorithm that merged closely related sequences. To assign V, D and J gene segments, CDR3 sequences were aligned to IMGT reference sequences. For a sequence to be retained, at least a six-nucleotide match to both a V gene segment and a J gene segment was required. Rearrangements were called productive when the CDR3 lacked stop codons and stayed in frame with V and J; all others were non-productive. Following IMGT convention, CDR3 was defined as the stretch from the second conserved V-encoded cysteine to the conserved J-encoded phenylalanine. Sequences without an unambiguous match to a single V gene segment were excluded from the earlier analysis of a few hundred of the donors. In an earlier analysis of approximately 590 of the donors, V segments were called functional above 56.7% productive rearrangements and were called segregating when the between-donor standard deviation exceeded 5%. A statistical classification framework was developed to diagnose cytomegalovirus status using the catalog of TCR beta chain sequences. In a later analysis, V and J genes were assigned by comparing TCR nucleotide sequences against IMGT/GENE-DB human TR gene sequences. The TCRdist pipeline was used in a later analysis to assign CDR3 sequences and most-parsimonious VDJ recombination scenarios. In a later analysis, every TCR beta chain was defined by the combination of its CDR3 amino acid sequence and its V-gene family, and reads without a unique V-gene family were dropped. As a way to deal with suspected cross-contamination and a sequencing artifact, a later analysis dropped under 600 nucleotide sequences that were highly shared and had low generation probability. In a later analysis, a clonal expansion index for each public chain was calculated from normalized within-repertoire ranks of inferred template counts. In a later analysis, generation probabilities were computed with a VDJ recombination model fitted to out-of-frame rearrangements, and the resulting probabilities were checked against IGoR. A later analysis scored TCR-TCR, TCR-HLA and TCR-CMV co-occurrence with hypergeometric tests, applying a repertoire-size bias correction to TCR pairs. In a later analysis, false discovery rates were estimated by permuting HLA or CMV assignments 20 times. In a later analysis, co-occurring TCRs were grouped with DBSCAN, and TCRdist sequence similarity was added when clustering was performed within HLA-allele-positive subsets. For co-occurrence clustering, repertoires with fewer than 30,000 or more than 120,000 public chains were excluded, along with roughly 5 repertoires with anomalous nucleotide sharing. This is the immuneACCESS table as TCRdb keeps it, with only in-frame sequences that have V and J called. A part of the clones is gone; compared with another copy, unresolved V genes explain less than half, and the rest is unexplained. The V and J calls and clone size come from that table; D and trimming were worked out from the DNA. The sample includes 100,000 to 150,000 clones, with approximately 78% observed a single time. The ten largest make up 3% to 4.5% of the sample.

Of note for this clone: No cognate antigen has been identified for it. No base quality information exists; no much larger clone differs at one position.

A distance of 13 bases separates the germline ends of V and J, which lose 7 bases and 3 bases respectively. Looking up the germline V gene yields CDR1 MNHEY and CDR2 SVGAGI. The CDR3, cysteine through phenylalanine, is 13 amino acids long. Only the CDR3 DNA stays, 39 bases, in frame from base 1. The cohort consisted of 670 or so healthy bone marrow donors. All cohort members were sampled while nominally healthy, although unrecorded immune exposures were likely present. The donor was CMV seronegative and was included in the group of several hundred seronegative cohort members. Every donor gave a peripheral blood sample, and the peripheral blood mononuclear cells from that sample were used for TCR beta sequencing. Genomic DNA extraction from the blood cell samples was performed with the Qiagen DNeasy Blood Extraction Kit. Overall study outcomes, separate from this receptor: A later analysis found that most CMV-associated TCR beta chains appeared HLA-restricted, with HLA associations seemingly driven largely by CMV exposure. A later genetic analysis associated a missense DCLRE1C variant with V-gene and J-gene trimming of TCR beta chains, and an independent cohort replicated the association. In a later analysis, HLA-associated TCR beta chains were found to be more clonally expanded and to have lower generation probabilities than equally common non-associated chains. Several of the top co-occurrence clusters appeared to be linked to parvovirus B19, influenza, CMV and Epstein-Barr virus, according to a later analysis. Broadly in line with IMGT annotations, most TCR beta V segments showed up in productive rearrangements about 87% or about 30% of the time in an earlier analysis of roughly 590 of the donors. Specific HLA alleles were associated with over 15,000 TCR beta sequences at a false discovery rate of 0.05 in a later analysis. A cluster of highly shared sequence variants was judged likely to represent a technical artifact of the sequencing pipeline. The classifier was reported to diagnose cytomegalovirus status with high specificity and sensitivity in both the original and validation cohorts. Because some donors lacked HLA typing at each locus, the association tests relied only on the typed subset. This cohort had only TCR beta chains sequenced, and the lack of alpha or paired-chain data limited which features could be detected. CMV serostatus was the only immune exposure information available for the cohort. Most TCR sequences were observed very rarely across donors, whereas some public TCRs were present in many individuals. Three of the identified cytomegalovirus-associated TCR beta chains were confirmed in vitro to be specific for cytomegalovirus antigens. The study listed 150 to 200 TCR beta chains as associated with cytomegalovirus. The 87-base-pair reads could not distinguish some IMGT-functional V segments, including TRBV6-2 and TRBV6-3, so those segments were excluded. A further reported finding was that TCR beta sequences accurately predicted the HLA-A and HLA-B alleles for most subjects in the first cohort. A later analysis found that TCR association rates varied across HLA loci, with DRB1 alleles showing the most associated TCRs and HLA-C alleles the fewest. Linkage disequilibrium might explain the correlated functional status among segregating V segments, but an unknown experimental factor could not be ruled out. Presence/absence analyses assumed roughly uniform sequencing depth across donors, an assumption that may not hold. The earlier analysis of approximately 560 of the donors excluded approximately 17 rarely observed V segments, including chromosome 9 orphons, because counts were too low. When HLA alleles, especially DR and DQ, strongly co-occurred, TCR associations were difficult to assign to individual alleles. The authors suggested that the approach could potentially be generalized to other disease states and immunological phenotypes. Compared with the approximately 700-donor mean, donors in an Asian-associated ancestry cluster had fewer N-insertions in productive TCRs, according to a later genetic analysis.

This clonotype was sampled from a man between 35 and 55 years old in good health and CMV-seronegative. Sequencing was performed on PBMCs. The rearranged segments are TRBV6-5 and TRBJ2-7; the D gene is perhaps TRBD1, from 6 matching bases. The base sequence is TGTGCCAGCAAGGGGCCCAGGGGCTACGAGCAGTACTTC. This gives the protein CASKGPRGYEQYF.